Reported below is one T cell receptor beta chain. Its antigen remains unidentified. The data are from a study of blood T cells in healthy people across ages. Points from the study as a whole: Fewer expanded clones and more diversity marked long-lived versus aged donors.

CDR3 length: 16 residues. V was cut by 0 bases and J by 6 bases, with 15 bases left in between. Together with a sample-barcoded 5' primer, a J-beta primer mix was included in a second PCR lasting roughly 7 to 11 cycles. TCRdb redid the calling of the 5' RACE reads with MiXCR, one entry per CDR3 protein. The sample consists of around 940,000 distinct CDR3 sequences, roughly half of them appearing once. This sequence was found in an older woman in good health. Sequencing was done on a sample of blood. The chain recombines TRBV12-3 or TRBV12-4 with TRBJ2-1, with TRBD2 as a possible D gene (6 bases). CDR3 region: CASSLALAGRVNEQFF. The CDR3, as DNA: TGTGCCAGCAGTTTAGCGCTCGCGGGACGGGTCAATGAGCAGTTCTTC.